A single sample gave rise to the 9 T cell receptor beta chains below, sequenced in a study of T cells in women clearing cervical HPV infection. The repertoire was sequenced with immunoSEQ multiplex PCR; TCRdb's copy has only in-frame clones and lacks some. There are tens of thousands of clones in the sample, with over 7.5% held by the top ten. Sample: blood buffy coat. The origin of the receptors is a woman between 18 and 75 years old with a cervical HPV16 infection that either progressed to CIN3+ or cleared (not recorded which).

Of note for this clone: The CDR3 end falls 3 residues outside the read, so it is completed with the germline J gene. The chain carries TRBV5-1 and TRBJ2-2; 7 nucleotides match TRBD1. This CDR3 spans 14 amino acids. Germline V CDR1 and CDR2: SGHRS, YFSETQ. V trimming: 3 bases; J trimming: 6 bases; junction bases outside the gene matches: 5. The CDR3 protein is CASSSTGYSGELFF. The DNA read from the CDR3 is TGCGCCAGCAGCTCGACAGGGTACTCCGGGGAG.

Concerning this clone: This sample also contains other DNA sequences that code for the same CDR3. The part of the CDR3 DNA that was read is TGTGCCAGTAGTTTCGGACAGGGCTATCCCTACGGC. This encodes CASSFGQGYPYG. The CDR3 as a whole reads CASSFGQGYPYGYTF. The J gene is TRBJ1-2, the V gene TRBV19, with 8 bases identical to TRBD1. The observed sequence ends 3 residues before the CDR3 terminus, with the missing tail filled in from the germline J gene. Germline V gene data show CDR1 as LNHDA and CDR2 as SQIVND (reference sequence). The CDR3 contains 15 residues.

Turning to this clone: The read terminates 3 residues before the CDR3 end, so the remaining end is supplied by the germline J gene. The rearrangement joins TRBV6-1 to TRBJ1-1; 7 bases are a match to TRBD1. V dropped 4 bases and J dropped 1; count of bases not matched to a gene: 3. The CDR3 is 14 residues long. Germline CDR1 and CDR2: MNHNS and SASEGT. CDR3 residues: CASSGYRGNTEAFF. The DNA read from the CDR3 is TGTGCCAGCAGTGGATACAGGGGGAACACTGAA.

On this clone: The read halts 3 residues ahead of the CDR3 end, with the missing end drawn from the germline J gene. This chain links TRBV7-9 with TRBJ2-3; D gene uncertain. This CDR3 is 11 amino acids long. Germline assignment: CDR1 SEHNR and CDR2 FQNEAQ (reference sequence). This chain's CDR3 is CASSLGITQYF. Incomplete CDR3 DNA: TGTGCCAGCAGTCTAGGTATCACG.

Remarks on this clone: Read sequence stops 3 residues before the CDR3 end, and the germline J gene provides the missing end. This chain connects TRBV10-3 to TRBJ1-2, with TRBD1 matching over 10 bases. CDR1 and CDR2 (germline): ENHRY, SYGVKD. V trimming: 8 bases; J trimming: 7 bases; junction bases outside the gene matches: 10. The CDR3 spans 14 residues. Partial CDR3 DNA: TGTGCCATCGATACCGGGACAGGGGAGCTTGGC. It encodes CAIDTGTGELG. The complete CDR3 protein is CAIDTGTGELGYTF.

About this clone: Read data end 3 residues before the CDR3 end; the end is taken from the germline J gene. The J gene is TRBJ1-5, the V gene TRBV7-6; 8 positions match TRBD1. The germline V gene has CDR1 SGHVS and CDR2 FNYEAQ. V lost 2 bases to trimming and J lost 6 bases; unmatched junction nucleotides: 3. CDR3 size: 14 residues. The sequenced CDR3 bases are TGTGCCAGCAGCTTAAGGACAGGGTCTCAGCCC. This translates into CASSLRTGSQP. The whole CDR3 sequence reads CASSLRTGSQPQHF.

Of note for this clone: The read finishes 3 residues shy of the CDR3 end, and the germline J gene is used to complete it. The gene calls are TRBV5-1 and TRBJ2-3; no reliable D call. With 0 bases removed from V and 2 bases from J, the gap between germline ends came to 13 bases. The CDR3 is 16 amino acids. CDR1 SGHRS and CDR2 YFSETQ come from the germline V gene. The sequenced CDR3 bases are TGCGCCAGCAGCTTGGATGGCTCACCCACCACAGATACG. Translating gives CASSLDGSPTTDT. The CDR3, in full, reads CASSLDGSPTTDTQYF.

As for this clone: The read is 3 residues too short to cover the CDR3 end, so that end is filled in from the germline J gene. V usage is TRBV27 and J usage is TRBJ2-7; TRBD2 might be the D (6 bases). V dropped 3 bases and J dropped 2 bases, with 17 bases sitting between them. This CDR3 comprises 16 residues. CDR1 is MNHEY and CDR2 is SMNVEV in the germline V gene (reference sequence). The sequenced CDR3 bases are TGTGCCAGCAGTTTGGTTGGCGGGAACAAGGCCTACGAG. Translated: CASSLVGGNKAYE. The whole CDR3 sequence reads CASSLVGGNKAYEQYF.

Concerning this clone: The CDR3 is cut off 3 residues early in the read; its end comes from the germline J gene. The chain joins TRBV7-3 to TRBJ2-3, with no clear D. CDR1 and CDR2 from the germline V gene are SGHTA and FQGTGA. Trimming left V 5 bases short and J 5 bases short, with 11 bases between. The CDR3 consists of 13 residues. CDR3 protein: CASSPNPGDTQYF. The part of the CDR3 DNA that was read is TGTGCCAGCAGCCCGAATCCGGGAGATACG.